Many counts were recorded for the clone carrying this T cell receptor (beta chain). The antigen is undetermined. This record belongs to a study of metastatic and nonmetastatic thyroid tumors. Study-level information: Across peripheral blood and tumor or nodule tissue samples taken from malignant and benign thyroid patients, the repertoires were compared with one another. Study-wide findings and caveats: A significant increase in TCR beta diversity was reportedly seen in malignant thyroid tumors relative to benign nodules, in blood and tumor.

Among the patients, none had received any treatment before thyroid surgery. Authors' methods: In papillary thyroid cancer, a distant-metastasis classifier was built using CDR3 differences across clinicopathological groups. Via MiXCR, TCRdb re-called the PCR reads. The V and J calls and clone size are TCRdb's, not the authors'. The repertoire has 30,000 to 45,000 clones, roughly 26% of them found once; the top ten carry around 9.6%. The receptor comes from a female donor with papillary thyroid cancer or a benign thyroid nodule (not recorded which). Some clones in this sample may be carry-over from other donors' samples. Sequencing input: blood.

The CDR3 DNA is TGTGCCAGCAGTCCGACAGGCTATGGCTACACCTTC. This translates into CASSPTGYGYTF. The rearrangement joins TRBV27 to TRBJ1-2; D possibly corresponds to TRBD1 (6 bases). Trimming shortened V by 5 bases and J by 4 bases, and 8 bases separated the two germline ends. CDR1 is MNHEY, CDR2 SMNVEV, per germline (reference sequence). This CDR3 contains 12 residues.